This T cell receptor beta chain was recorded in a study of human T cells and chemical hapten exposure. Individual cDNA molecules received unique molecular identifiers in the library. One entry per CDR3 protein, called by TCRdb with MiXCR from the RACE reads. This table holds 65,000 to 95,000 distinct CDR3 sequences, 6% to 8.5% found once. Regarding the study as a whole: DPC sensitization left the count of TCRs above 1 in 1000 unchanged.

Time point reported: patch test 2, 6 weeks after DPC sensitization. Treatment indicated: therapeutic diphenylcyclopropenone sensitization with weekly scalp DPC. Alopecia patients deemed DPC-suitable, aged 18 to 70, excluding pregnancy. Before extraction, the whole blood was not fractionated, and total RNA was taken from it. On this clonotype: Its antigen is unknown.

V dropped 5 bases and J dropped 7 bases, with 8 bases sitting between them. Germline CDR1 reads MNHNS; CDR2 reads SASEGT. The CDR3 is 11 amino acids. This rearrangement joins TRBV6-1 to TRBJ2-5; D ambiguous. The TCR originated in a woman under 40 with alopecia areata. Some clones in this sample may be carry-over from other donors' samples. This specimen consisted of whole blood, obtained in connection with sensitization to the hapten diphenylcyclopropenone (DPC). CDR3 bases: TGTGCCAGCAGTACCACGGGGACCCAGTACTTC. This encodes CASSTTGTQYF.